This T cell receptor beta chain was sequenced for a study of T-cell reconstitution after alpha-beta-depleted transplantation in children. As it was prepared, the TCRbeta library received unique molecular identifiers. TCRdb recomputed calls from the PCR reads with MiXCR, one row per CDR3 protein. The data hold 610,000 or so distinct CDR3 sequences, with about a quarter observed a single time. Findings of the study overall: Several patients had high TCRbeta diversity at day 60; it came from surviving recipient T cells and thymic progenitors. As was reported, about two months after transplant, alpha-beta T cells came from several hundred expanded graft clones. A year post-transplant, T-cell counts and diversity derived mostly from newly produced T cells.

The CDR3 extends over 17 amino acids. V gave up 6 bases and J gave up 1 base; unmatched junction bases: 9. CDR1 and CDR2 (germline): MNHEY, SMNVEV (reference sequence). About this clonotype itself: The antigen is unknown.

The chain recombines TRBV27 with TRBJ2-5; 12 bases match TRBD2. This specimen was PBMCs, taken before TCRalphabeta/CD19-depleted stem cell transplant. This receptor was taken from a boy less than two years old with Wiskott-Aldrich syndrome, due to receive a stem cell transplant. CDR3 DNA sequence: TGTGCCAGCAGCCGACTAGCGGGAGACCCCCTCCAAGAGACCCAGTACTTC. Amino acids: CASSRLAGDPLQETQYF.